Shown below are 24 T cell receptor beta chains from a single sample sequenced in a study of T-cell memory formation after mild COVID-19. One entry per CDR3 protein results from TCRdb running MiXCR on the 5' RACE reads. This sample has hundreds of thousands of distinct CDR3 sequences, with around 15% found just once. Sequencing was done on a sample of PBMCs or a T cell subset sorted from them (not recorded which). Every receptor here comes from a man younger than 35 who had mild COVID-19 (a few samples of this study predate the infection). Cell type and time point are not known.

V is TRBV5-1 and J is TRBJ2-2; no definite D call. This CDR3 has 17 residues. Trimming pared 4 bases from V and 4 bases from J, leaving 20 bases between. Germline V gene lookup returns CDR1 SGHRS and CDR2 YFSETQ. As DNA, the CDR3 is TGCGCCAGCAGCCCGCAGTTGACCCGGGCCGTCACCGGGGAGCTGTTTTTT. This gives the protein CASSPQLTRAVTGELFF.

The chain links TRBV7-2 to TRBJ2-5; D is unresolved. The CDR3 runs 14 residues. Germline assignment: CDR1 SGHTA and CDR2 FQGNSA. Trimming left V 1 base short and J 4 bases short, with 10 bases between. CDR3 sequence reads: CASSLGSFLETQYF. In nucleotides, the CDR3 is TGTGCCAGCAGCTTAGGGAGCTTTCTAGAGACCCAGTACTTC.

The gene calls are TRBV13 and TRBJ2-5; D is uncertain. The CDR3 contains 15 residues. V was shortened by 5 bases and J by 1 base, with 14 bases between the two germline ends. Germline CDR1 and CDR2: PRHDT and FYEKMQ (reference sequence). Here the CDR3 DNA reads TGTGCCAGCAGCCAGTTGAAAGGGCCCCAAGAGACCCAGTACTTC. The encoded protein is CASSQLKGPQETQYF.

This clonotype was detected a few times. In DNA form, the CDR3 reads TGTGCCACCAGCAGAGACCGGGCCCACGAGCAGTACTTC. It codes for CATSRDRAHEQYF. V gene TRBV15 combines with J gene TRBJ2-7; D is ambiguous. Germline V CDR1 and CDR2: LNHNV, YYDKDF (reference sequence). Trimming removed 0 bases at V and 5 bases at J, with 8 bases between. The CDR3 spans 13 residues.

The chain links TRBV27 to TRBJ2-5; 7 bases map to TRBD2. CDR1 and CDR2 (germline): MNHEY, SMNVEV (reference sequence). The CDR3 consists of 15 residues. J lost 4 bases, V lost 1 base, and 6 bases had no gene match. CDR3 protein: CASSLLAGGLETQYF. The CDR3 DNA follows: TGTGCCAGCAGTTTATTGGCCGGGGGGTTAGAGACCCAGTACTTC.

This clonotype turned up a few times. The V gene is TRBV6-5, the J gene TRBJ1-2; 8 nucleotides agree with TRBD1. Germline V gives CDR1 MNHEY, CDR2 SVGAGI. This CDR3 is built from 14 residues. J lost 4 bases, V lost 6 bases, and 7 bases had no gene match. The CDR3 protein is CASRPAGTGYGYTF. The CDR3 DNA follows: TGTGCCAGCAGACCCGCCGGGACAGGCTATGGCTACACCTTC.

This clonotype was seen repeatedly, ten times or more. The chain employs TRBV4-3 and TRBJ1-3; no firm D call. This CDR3 has 17 residues. Germline CDR1 is LGHNA and CDR2 is YSLEER. Trimming pared 1 base from V and 5 bases from J, leaving 18 bases between. The CDR3 coding sequence is TGCGCCAGCAGCCAAGCTTCATCCCCAGTTCCCCGAAACACCATATATTTT. The encoded protein is CASSQASSPVPRNTIYF.

This clonotype was seen only a few times. The chain carries TRBV20-1 and TRBJ1-1; D might be TRBD1 (5 bases). The V and J ends lost 2 bases and 0 bases respectively, with 25 bases between them. Germline V gene data show CDR1 as DFQATT and CDR2 as SNEGSKA (reference sequence). The CDR3 is 19 residues long. This CDR3 reads CSARKISSGPELLNTEAFF. The CDR3 DNA follows: TGCAGTGCTAGAAAGATTTCATCAGGGCCGGAGCTTCTGAACACTGAAGCTTTCTTT.

This clonotype was counted a few times. This sequence joins TRBV3-1 and TRBJ2-5, with D maybe TRBD2 (5 bases). The CDR3 has 14 residues. Looked up from germline, CDR1 is LGHDT and CDR2 is YNNKEL (reference sequence). Trimming removed 6 bases at V and 1 base at J, with 12 bases between. The CDR3: CASSRRGPQETQYF. CDR3 coding DNA: TGTGCCAGCAGTCGGAGAGGGCCCCAAGAGACCCAGTACTTC.

The V and J genes are TRBV3-1 and TRBJ1-5, with D unclear. This CDR3 has 12 amino acids. Germline V lookup: CDR1 LGHDT, CDR2 YNNKEL (reference sequence). Between the trimmed V and J ends, which lost 6 bases and 7 bases, there was a span of 10 bases. The CDR3 coding sequence is TGTGCCAGCAGTCACAGAGGGCAGCCCCAGCATTTT. Amino acids: CASSHRGQPQHF.

This clonotype turned up a few times. V and J are TRBV10-3 and TRBJ1-5, with a tentative D call TRBD1 (5 bases). The ends were cut back, 5 bases at V and 0 bases at J, with 17 bases in the middle. The length of the CDR3 is 17 residues. Per the germline V gene, CDR1 is ENHRY and CDR2 is SYGVKD. The CDR3 reads CAISRSRTGDSNQPQHF. CDR3 coding DNA: TGTGCCATCAGTCGCTCGCGGACGGGGGATAGCAATCAGCCCCAGCATTTT.

The V gene is TRBV27, the J gene TRBJ2-1; possibly TRBD2 for D (5 bases). Trimming stripped 5 bases from V and 1 base from J, with 12 bases between. The CDR3 has 15 residues. Germline loops: CDR1 MNHEY, CDR2 SMNVEV (reference sequence). In DNA, the CDR3 is TGTGCCAGCAGTCCCAGGACTCATTCCTACAATGAGCAGTTCTTC. This encodes CASSPRTHSYNEQFF.

The chain employs TRBV7-9 and TRBJ1-6; unclear D gene. Germline lookup yields CDR1 SEHNR and CDR2 FQNEAQ (reference sequence). Trimming removed 4 bases at V and 3 bases at J, with 7 bases between. The CDR3 is made up of 14 amino acids. In DNA, the CDR3 is TGTGCCAGCAGCTCCCCCGTCTATAATTCACCCCTCCACTTT. Its protein is CASSSPVYNSPLHF.

V usage is TRBV6-2 or TRBV6-3 and J usage is TRBJ1-3; the D is unclear. CDR3 size: 14 residues. Germline-derived CDR1 and CDR2 are MNHEY and SVGEGT. V lost 8 bases and J 0 bases, leaving 11 bases between the germline ends. In DNA, the CDR3 is TGTGCCAGCGGCGAAGACCTCTCTGGAAACACCATATATTTT. This sequence encodes CASGEDLSGNTIYF.

J is TRBJ2-7 and V is TRBV19; 11 bases line up with TRBD1. Germline CDR1 reads LNHDA; CDR2 reads SQIVND (reference sequence). The CDR3 has 14 amino acids. The V gene end was trimmed by 3 bases and the J gene end by 8 bases; junction bases not matched to a gene: 6. The DNA of the CDR3 is TGTGCCAGTAGTATCGGGACAGGGGGAATGAAGCAGTACTTC. It is translated as CASSIGTGGMKQYF.

This clonotype was observed a handful of times. The chain has TRBV4-3 and TRBJ1-4, with 9 bases that match TRBD1. This CDR3 comprises 18 residues. Per the germline V gene, CDR1 is LGHNA and CDR2 is YSLEER. Trimming took 0 bases from V and 8 from J; bases not matched to a gene: 13. CDR3 nucleotide sequence: TGCGCCAGCAGCCAAGATTTGCCCGGGACAGGGCTTTTAGAAAAACTGTTTTTT. This encodes CASSQDLPGTGLLEKLFF.

This clonotype was counted between two and nine times. The J gene is TRBJ2-3, the V gene TRBV7-2; possible D gene TRBD2, 5 bases. V was shortened by 3 bases and J by 2 bases, with 9 bases between the two germline ends. Germline V gene data show CDR1 as SGHTA and CDR2 as FQGNSA. This CDR3 region has 14 residues. As DNA, the CDR3 is TGTGCCAGCAGCTTCGGGATAAACACAGATACGCAGTATTTT. Protein product: CASSFGINTDTQYF. Drawing the rest from reference TRBV7-2 and TRBJ2-3, the complete variable domain is GAGVSQSPSNKVTEKGKDVELRCDPISGHTALYWYRQSLGQGLEFLIYFQGNSAPDKSGLPSDRFSAERTGGSVSTLTIQRTQQEDSAVYLCASSFGINTDTQYFGPGTRLTVL.

This clonotype was detected a few times. V and J are TRBV12-3 or TRBV12-4 and TRBJ1-6, with D tentatively TRBD1 (6 bases). V was cut by 2 bases and J by 8 bases, with 13 bases left in between. This CDR3 is 15 amino acids long. The CDR3 spells CASSLRGGVDSPLHF. The CDR3 region has the DNA TGTGCCAGCAGTTTAAGGGGGGGGGTAGATTCACCCCTCCACTTT.

In this sample, this clonotype turned up a few times. The chain uses TRBV5-5 and TRBJ2-5; tentatively, D is TRBD1 (5 bases). Trimming cost V 4 bases and J 1 base, with 17 bases left between them. Per the germline V gene, CDR1 is SGHKS and CDR2 is YYEKEE (reference sequence). The CDR3 is 16 amino acids. The CDR3 nucleotides read TGTGCCAGCAGCCGATCCCCCCAGGGCGTCCAAGAGACCCAGTACTTC. Protein: CASSRSPQGVQETQYF.

This clonotype occurred many times. The chain combines TRBV3-1 with TRBJ1-5; D perhaps matches TRBD1 (5 bases). Trimming shortened V by 3 bases and J by 7 bases, and 13 bases separated the two germline ends. Germline CDR1 LGHDT, CDR2 YNNKEL (reference sequence). This CDR3 is built from 14 residues. CDR3 region: CASSQDGWGQPQHF. The CDR3 DNA reads TGTGCCAGCAGCCAGGACGGTTGGGGCCAGCCCCAGCATTTT.

This sequence joins TRBV11-2 and TRBJ2-7; no clear D. Germline CDR1 is SGHAT and CDR2 is FQNNGV. The CDR3 has 15 residues. V was trimmed by 4 bases and J by 3 bases, leaving 16 bases between them. CDR3 DNA sequence: TGTGCCAGCAGCTCCCGTACTTGGAAGAACTACGAGCAGTACTTC. Protein product: CASSSRTWKNYEQYF. Combining the CDR3 with reference TRBV11-2 and TRBJ2-7 gives the whole variable domain EAGVAQSPRYKIIEKRQSVAFWCNPISGHATLYWYQQILGQGPKLLIQFQNNGVVDDSQLPKDRFSAERLKGVDSTLKIQPAKLEDSAVYLCASSSRTWKNYEQYFGPGTRLTVT.

This clonotype was seen only a few times. This sequence joins TRBV5-1 and TRBJ2-2; 7 bases are shared with TRBD1. The CDR3 runs to 17 residues. The junction had 10 bases not matched to a gene; V was cut back by 1 base and J by 4 bases. CDR1 and CDR2 from the germline V gene are SGHRS and YFSETQ. The CDR3 loop is CASSLHEQGTSTGELFF. For the CDR3, the DNA is TGCGCCAGCAGCTTGCACGAACAGGGGACAAGCACCGGGGAGCTGTTTTTT.

On this clonotype itself: This may be a read error, as it is one base from a much larger clone. The chain has TRBV6-5 and TRBJ2-2; 10 bases agree with TRBD1. This CDR3 region has 13 residues. CDR1 is MNHEY, CDR2 SVGAGI, per germline. Trimming at V came to 5 bases and at J to 6 bases, leaving 0 bases not matched to a gene. CDR3 amino acids: CASSGQGAGELFF. DNA for the CDR3: TGTGCCAGCAGTGGACAGGGGGCCGGGGAGCTGTTTTTT.

This clonotype came up a few times. The chain uses TRBV7-9 and TRBJ2-3, with 12 bases fitting TRBD2. Per the germline V gene, CDR1 is SEHNR and CDR2 is FQNEAQ (reference sequence). The CDR3 length is 15 residues. J gave up 7 bases and V 1 base, and 3 bases lay outside the gene matches. CDR3 sequence (DNA): TGTGCCAGCAGCTTAGGGGGACTAGCGGGCAATACGCAGTATTTT. Translating gives CASSLGGLAGNTQYF.